The 2 T cell receptor beta chains listed next were all sequenced from one sample in a study of CD8 T cells in Susac syndrome. RNA, at about 0.45 to 1 ug, was reverse transcribed with random hexamers. TCRdb itself ran the immunoSEQ multiplex PCR reads through MiXCR, one entry per CDR3 protein. The sample includes under 250,000 distinct CDR3 sequences, about 94% of them seen just once. The sequencing input was CD4+ T cells from PBMCs. These receptors were taken from a human donor with multiple sclerosis.

This sequence joins TRBV5-1 and TRBJ2-3; D may be TRBD1 or TRBD2 (5 bases each). Germline assignment: CDR1 SGHRS and CDR2 YFSETQ. V lost 0 bases and J 1 base, leaving 12 bases between the germline ends. The CDR3 consists of 16 residues. The DNA of the CDR3 is TGCGCCAGCAGCTTGGGATCGGGGCGTGGCACAGATACGCAGTATTTT. Translated: CASSLGSGRGTDTQYF.

The J gene is TRBJ2-2, the V gene TRBV12-3 or TRBV12-4; no clear D. Trimming cost V 8 bases and J 5 bases, with 6 bases left between them. This CDR3 has 11 residues. The CDR3 nucleotides read TGTGCCAGCCGGCGAACCGGGGAGCTGTTTTTT. Amino acid sequence: CASRRTGELFF.